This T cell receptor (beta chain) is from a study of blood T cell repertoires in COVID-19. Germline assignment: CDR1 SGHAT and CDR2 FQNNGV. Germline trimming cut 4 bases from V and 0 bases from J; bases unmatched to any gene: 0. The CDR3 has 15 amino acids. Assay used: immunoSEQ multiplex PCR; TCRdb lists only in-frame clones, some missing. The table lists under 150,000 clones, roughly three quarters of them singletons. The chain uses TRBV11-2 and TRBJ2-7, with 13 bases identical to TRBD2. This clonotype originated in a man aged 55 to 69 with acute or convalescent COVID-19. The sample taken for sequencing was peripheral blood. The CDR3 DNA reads TGTGCCAGCAGCTGGACTAGCGGGAGCTCCTACGAGCAGTACTTC. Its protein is CASSWTSGSSYEQYF.